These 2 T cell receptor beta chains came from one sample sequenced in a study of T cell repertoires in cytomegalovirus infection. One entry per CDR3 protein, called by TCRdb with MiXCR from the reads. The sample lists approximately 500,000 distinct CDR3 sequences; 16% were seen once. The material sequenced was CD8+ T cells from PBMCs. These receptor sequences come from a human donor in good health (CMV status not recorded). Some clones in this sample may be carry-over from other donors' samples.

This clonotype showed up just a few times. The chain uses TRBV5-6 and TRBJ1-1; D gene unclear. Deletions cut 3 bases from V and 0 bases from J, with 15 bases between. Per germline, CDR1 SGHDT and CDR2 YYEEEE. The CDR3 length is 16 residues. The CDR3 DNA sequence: TGTGCCAGCAGCTCGGACGACCATCTTATGAACACTGAAGCTTTCTTT. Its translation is CASSSDDHLMNTEAFF.

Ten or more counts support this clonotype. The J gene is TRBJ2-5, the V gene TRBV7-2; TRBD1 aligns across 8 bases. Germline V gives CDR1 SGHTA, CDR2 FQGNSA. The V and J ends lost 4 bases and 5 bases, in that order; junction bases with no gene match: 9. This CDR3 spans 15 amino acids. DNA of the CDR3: TGTGCCAGCAGCTACCCCGGACGGACAGGGGAGACCCAGTACTTC. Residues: CASSYPGRTGETQYF.